One and the same sample provided the 2 T cell receptor beta chains below, sequenced in a study of response to subunit inactivated influenza vaccine. TCRdb ran MiXCR on the RT-PCR reads and lists one entry per CDR3 protein. The sample has a few hundred thousand distinct CDR3 sequences, approximately 7.3% seen once. Sequences were derived from PBMCs from blood, sampled roughly 24 months after vaccination. The receptors were gathered from a man aged 45 to 70 who received an inactivated influenza vaccine.

The chain joins TRBV27 to TRBJ2-5; 9 nucleotides match TRBD1. V gave up 6 bases and J gave up 5 bases; unmatched junction bases: 10. Per the germline V gene, CDR1 is MNHEY and CDR2 is SMNVEV (reference sequence). The CDR3 has 15 residues. The CDR3 sequence: CASRPLGQGGETQYF. The CDR3 DNA reads as TGTGCCAGCAGACCCCTGGGACAGGGAGGGGAGACCCAGTACTTC.

This clonotype occurred many times. This chain uses TRBV18 with TRBJ2-5; D uncertain. V was cut by 1 base and J by 2 bases, with 14 bases left in between. Germline values: CDR1 KGHSH, CDR2 LQKENI. The CDR3 length is 16 residues. DNA for the CDR3: TGTGCCAGCTCACCACTTGGGGTCAGGAGTCAAGAGACCCAGTACTTC. It specifies CASSPLGVRSQETQYF.